The 3 T cell receptor beta chains below all came from one sample that was sequenced in a study of beta chain features in type 1 diabetes. The isolated RNA, all of it, was reverse transcribed, so expressed TCRB transcripts were what got sequenced. Clones were read by immunoSEQ multiplex PCR, and TCRdb kept only the in-frame ones, dropping some. The sample carries 900,000 or so clones, roughly a sixth recorded once. The sample was naive CD4+ T cells from blood. The receptors were gathered from a woman aged 18-29 years in good health.

This clone has only a few counts. This specimen includes other DNA sequences encoding the same CDR3. The J gene is TRBJ2-1, the V gene TRBV18; 9 bases align to TRBD1. This CDR3 contains 15 residues. The junction had 4 bases not matched to a gene; V was cut back by 3 bases and J by 4 bases. Germline loops: CDR1 KGHSH, CDR2 LQKENI. The CDR3, as DNA: TGTGCCAGCTCACCGAGGACAGGGGAATACAATGAGCAGTTCTTC. It yields the protein CASSPRTGEYNEQFF.

This clone was seen a handful of times. The junction departs from germline at one end; a sequencing error may be responsible. V and J are TRBV2 and TRBJ2-4, with unresolved D. CDR3 length: 11 residues. Germline CDR1 reads SNHLY; CDR2 reads FYNNEI. The CDR3 protein is CASSDGNTQYF. The DNA of the CDR3 is TGTGCCAGCAGTGATGGAAACACTCAGTACTTC.

In its sample, this clone was seen a few times. V usage is TRBV5-1 and J usage is TRBJ2-3, with 10 bases identical to TRBD2. Losses at the gene ends were 3 bases for V and 4 bases for J; bases not matched to a gene: 8. CDR1 and CDR2 (germline): SGHRS, YFSETQ. The CDR3 length is 16 residues. The CDR3 nucleotides read TGCGCCAGCAGCTACGGACGGCTAGCGGGAGCAGATACGCAGTATTTT. It encodes CASSYGRLAGADTQYF.